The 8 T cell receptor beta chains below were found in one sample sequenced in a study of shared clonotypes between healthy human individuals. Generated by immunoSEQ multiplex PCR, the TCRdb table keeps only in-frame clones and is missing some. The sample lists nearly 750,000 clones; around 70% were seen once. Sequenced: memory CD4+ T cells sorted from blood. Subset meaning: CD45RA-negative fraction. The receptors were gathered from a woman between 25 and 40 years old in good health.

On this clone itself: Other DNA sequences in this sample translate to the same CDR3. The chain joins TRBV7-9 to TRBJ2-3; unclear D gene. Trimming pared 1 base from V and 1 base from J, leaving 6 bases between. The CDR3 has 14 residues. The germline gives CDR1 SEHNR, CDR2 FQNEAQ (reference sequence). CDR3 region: CASSLGLGTDTQYF. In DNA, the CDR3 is TGTGCCAGCAGCTTAGGGCTAGGCACAGATACGCAGTATTTT.

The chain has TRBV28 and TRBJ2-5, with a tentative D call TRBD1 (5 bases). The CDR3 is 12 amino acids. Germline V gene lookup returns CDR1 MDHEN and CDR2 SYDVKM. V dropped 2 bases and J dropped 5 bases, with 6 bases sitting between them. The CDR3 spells CASSLNRETQYF. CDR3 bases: TGTGCCAGCAGTTTAAACAGGGAGACCCAGTACTTC.

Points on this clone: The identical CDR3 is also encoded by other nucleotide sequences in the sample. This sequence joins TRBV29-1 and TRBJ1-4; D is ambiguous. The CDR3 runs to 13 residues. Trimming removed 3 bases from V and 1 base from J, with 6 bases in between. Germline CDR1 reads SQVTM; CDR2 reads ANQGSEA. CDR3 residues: CSVDRGTNEKLFF. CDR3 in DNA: TGCAGCGTTGACCGGGGAACTAATGAAAAACTGTTTTTT.

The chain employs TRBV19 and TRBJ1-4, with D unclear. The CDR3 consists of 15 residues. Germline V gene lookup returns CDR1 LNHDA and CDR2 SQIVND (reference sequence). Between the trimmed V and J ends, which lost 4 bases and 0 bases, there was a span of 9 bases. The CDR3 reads CASSRAFATNEKLFF. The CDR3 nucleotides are TGTGCCAGTAGTAGGGCCTTTGCAACTAATGAAAAACTGTTTTTT.

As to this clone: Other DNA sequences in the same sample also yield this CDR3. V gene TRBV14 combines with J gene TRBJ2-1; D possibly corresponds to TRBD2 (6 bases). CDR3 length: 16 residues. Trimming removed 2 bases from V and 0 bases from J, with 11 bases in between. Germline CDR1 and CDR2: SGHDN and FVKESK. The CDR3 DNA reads TGTGCCAGCAGCCAAATTGGGGGGAGCTCCTACAATGAGCAGTTCTTC. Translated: CASSQIGGSSYNEQFF.

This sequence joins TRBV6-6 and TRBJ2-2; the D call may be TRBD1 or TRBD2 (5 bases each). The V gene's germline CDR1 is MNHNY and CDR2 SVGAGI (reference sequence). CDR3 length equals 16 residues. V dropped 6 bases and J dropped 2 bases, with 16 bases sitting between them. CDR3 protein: CASRDSGRTNTGELFF. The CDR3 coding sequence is TGTGCCAGCAGGGATTCGGGACGGACTAACACCGGGGAGCTGTTTTTT.

The CDR3 is CASSLDYTSTDTQYF. CDR3 coding DNA: TGCGCCAGCAGCTTGGACTACACTAGCACAGATACGCAGTATTTT. V gene TRBV5-1 combines with J gene TRBJ2-3; D gene unclear. Per germline, CDR1 SGHRS and CDR2 YFSETQ. The CDR3 runs 15 residues. Trimming stripped 0 bases from V and 0 bases from J, with 8 bases between.

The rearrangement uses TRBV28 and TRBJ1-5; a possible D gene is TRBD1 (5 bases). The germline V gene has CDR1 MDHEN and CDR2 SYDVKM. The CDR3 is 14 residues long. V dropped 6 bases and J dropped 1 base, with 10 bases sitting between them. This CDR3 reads CASRFGGSNQPQHF. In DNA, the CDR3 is TGTGCCAGCAGGTTCGGGGGGAGCAATCAGCCCCAGCATTTT.